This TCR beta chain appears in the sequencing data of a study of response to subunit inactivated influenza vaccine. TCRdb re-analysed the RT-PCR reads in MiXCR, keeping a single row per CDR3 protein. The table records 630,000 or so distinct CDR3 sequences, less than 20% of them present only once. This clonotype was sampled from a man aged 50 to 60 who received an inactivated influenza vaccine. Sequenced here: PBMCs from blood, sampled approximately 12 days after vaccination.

DNA for the CDR3: TGTGCCAGCAGTACTAGCGGGAGTATCGCCGAGCAGTACTTC. Its translation: CASSTSGSIAEQYF. The chain uses TRBV12-3 or TRBV12-4 and TRBJ2-7; 11 bases agree with TRBD2. The trim removed 5 bases at V and 6 bases at J, leaving 6 bases unmatched. The CDR3 runs to 14 residues.